This TCR beta chain emerged from a study of tumor and adjacent non-tumor tissue in lung cancer. Findings and limits, study-wide: Tumor repertoires had a smaller top 100 clone share than normal lung.

A modified ARM-PCR protocol with three rounds of nested PCR amplified TCRbeta. TCRdb processed the multiplex PCR reads anew with MiXCR; each CDR3 protein has one entry. This sample has approximately 68,000 distinct CDR3 sequences, with about 80% found just once. The template was RNA from unsorted bulk tissue. Between August and November 2014, newly diagnosed, chemotherapy-naive lung cancer patients underwent thoracic surgery in China. To note about this clonotype: Its antigen is unknown. The junction departs from germline at one end; a sequencing error may be responsible.

Sequencing was performed on lung tumor tissue. This clonotype was obtained from a man in his 60s with non-small cell lung cancer.

The CDR3 is CSDRGIGVETQYF. The DNA of the CDR3 is TGCAGTGATAGGGGGATAGGGGTGGAGACACAGTACTTC. The chain has TRBV20-1 and TRBJ2-5; weak D call: TRBD1 (6 bases). This CDR3 comprises 13 residues. CDR1 and CDR2 (germline): DFQATT, SNEGSKA (reference sequence).